This T cell receptor (beta chain) was sequenced during a study of cytomegalovirus exposure and HLA in healthy donors. On this clone itself: The junction differs from germline at one of its ends, possibly a read error.

Germline CDR1 PRHDT, CDR2 FYEKMQ (reference sequence). This CDR3 is 14 amino acids long. Method: immunoSEQ multiplex PCR; TCRdb's copy keeps in-frame clones and lacks some. The profile shows 100,000 to 150,000 clones, over 85% of them singletons. This TCR was sampled from a woman between 18 and 30 years old in good health and CMV-seronegative. The chain combines TRBV13 with TRBJ1-6; no clear D gene. Sequenced sample: PBMCs. The CDR3 loop is CASSLGWGDSPLHF. The CDR3 DNA reads TGTGCCAGCAGCCTAGGGTGGGGAGATTCACCCCTCCACTTT. The full variable domain, with the rest looked up from reference TRBV13 and TRBJ1-6, is AAGVIQSPRHLIKEKRETATLKCYPIPRHDTVYWYQQGPGQDPQFLISFYEKMQSDKGSIPDRFSAQQFSDYHSELNMSSLELGDSALYFCASSLGWGDSPLHFGNGTRLTVT.